Listed below are T cell receptor beta chains from one sample, sequenced in a study of OX40 agonist ivuxolimab in advanced cancers. The repertoire was sequenced with immunoSEQ multiplex PCR; TCRdb's copy has only in-frame clones and lacks some. The data contain more than 45,000 clones, about 79% of them seen just once; the ten biggest clones take up more than 1.2%. The sequencing used CD4+ or CD8+ T cells sorted from blood, collected in a trial of the OX40 agonist ivuxolimab. All receptors come from an adult with an advanced solid tumor such as melanoma, head and neck, liver or kidney cancer. The CDR3 runs from the conserved cysteine through the conserved F or W. The order of the fields is D gene, J gene, V gene, clone size, CDR3 DNA, CDR3 protein. The D gene is left open where the match is weak. Clone sizes are given selectively: once, few, many, or a class where the clone is expanded.

-,TRBJ1-5,TRBV30,-,TGTGCCTGGAGTGAGGGGGGCCATCAGCCCCAGCATTTT,CAWSEGGHQPQHF
TRBD1,TRBJ2-5,TRBV11-3,few,TGTGCCAGCAGCCTCAACAGGGGGCGCCCAGAGACCCAGTACTTC,CASSLNRGRPETQYF
-,TRBJ1-1,TRBV7-3,once,TGTGCCAGCAGCCCTGTTGCGAGCACTGAAGCTTTCTTT,CASSPVASTEAFF
-,TRBJ1-6,TRBV9,few,TGTGCCAGCAGCGTAGGTACAGGATTGAATTCACCCCTCCACTTT,CASSVGTGLNSPLHF
TRBD1,TRBJ2-5,TRBV10-3,-,TGTGCCATCAGCAGGGGACAGGTGACCCAAGAGACCCAGTACTTC,CAISRGQVTQETQYF
-,TRBJ1-2,TRBV5-6,-,TGTGCCAGCAGCTTAAGACGGTCCTATGGCTACACCTTC,CASSLRRSYGYTF
-,TRBJ2-5,TRBV7-9,-,TGTGCCAGCAGATTAGCGGAGGGGGAAGAGACCCAGTACTTC,CASRLAEGEETQYF
TRBD1,TRBJ2-3,TRBV5-8,-,TGTGCCAGCAGCTTGGGATCCGGGACAGGGACGGATACGCAGTATTTT,CASSLGSGTGTDTQYF
TRBD1,TRBJ2-1,TRBV19,-,TGTGCCAGTAGTATGAAGGACAGGGGACGTGAGTTCTTC,CASSMKDRGREFF
TRBD1,TRBJ2-2,TRBV7-3,-,TGTGCCAGCAGCCAAACAGGGGTTGGGACCGGGGAGCTGTTTTTT,CASSQTGVGTGELFF
-,TRBJ1-4,TRBV6-1,once,TGTGCCAGCAGTGTTGTGTTGGGGGAAAAACTGTTTTTT,CASSVVLGEKLFF
TRBD2,TRBJ2-5,TRBV19,-,TGTGCCGCCGGGGGAGGGAGAGGTGAGACCCAGTACTTC,CAAGGGRGETQYF
TRBD2,TRBJ2-2,TRBV11-1,-,TGTGCCAGCAGCAACCCGGGACGGCTGGCGGGGGACACCGGGGAGCTGTTTTTT,CASSNPGRLAGDTGELFF
-,TRBJ1-6,TRBV7-2,-,TGTGCCAGCAGCTCCTCCCCGGGGGGCCGGAATTCACCCCTCCACTTT,CASSSSPGGRNSPLHF
-,TRBJ2-2,TRBV5-1,-,TGCGCCAGCACTCCCTCGGGCGTCCTGACGACCGGGGAGCTGTTTTTT,CASTPSGVLTTGELFF
-,TRBJ1-2,TRBV6-1,-,TGTGCCAGCAGTGCCGTAGTGTATGGCTACACCTTC,CASSAVVYGYTF
TRBD1,TRBJ2-7,TRBV18,-,TGTGCCAGCTCACTTGGGAGGACAGGGAGCTCCTACGAGCAGTACTTC,CASSLGRTGSSYEQYF
-,TRBJ2-3,TRBV5-1,-,TGCGCCAGCAGCACCGGCCCCAGCACAGATACGCAGTATTTT,CASSTGPSTDTQYF
-,TRBJ2-5,TRBV7-3,-,TGTGCCAGCAGCTTAAACGGTCGGATAGGGGAGACCCAGTACTTC,CASSLNGRIGETQYF
-,TRBJ1-4,TRBV7-9,-,TGTGCCAGCAGCTTAGCCGTGGGGAGGGATGAAAAACTGTTTTTT,CASSLAVGRDEKLFF
-,TRBJ1-4,TRBV6-1,-,TGTGCCAGCAAAGGAGCTTATGAAAAACTGTTTTTT,CASKGAYEKLFF
TRBD1,TRBJ1-5,TRBV2,-,TGTGCCAGCAGACCCGGGACAGGGGTAGAGGGTCCGAGAAATCAGCCCCAGCATTTT,CASRPGTGVEGPRNQPQHF
-,TRBJ1-1,TRBV9,once,TGTGCCAGCAGCGTAGGCCCGAACACTGAAGCTTTCTTT,CASSVGPNTEAFF
-,TRBJ2-4,TRBV5-8,-,TGTGCCAGCAGCCCAACAACAGGCATTAAAAACATTCAGTACTTC,CASSPTTGIKNIQYF
-,TRBJ2-3,TRBV19,-,TGTGCCAGTAGTATGACCGGGCAGACTAGCACAGATACGCAGTATTTT,CASSMTGQTSTDTQYF
TRBD2,TRBJ2-2,TRBV7-3,once,TGTGCCAGCAGCTTAAGGCCTAGCGGGGGCCTCACCGGGGAGCTGTTTTTT,CASSLRPSGGLTGELFF